A selection of T cell receptor beta chains follows, all from one sample in a study of T cells in Graves' hyperthyroidism and ophthalmopathy. TCRdb recomputed calls from the multiplex PCR reads with MiXCR, one row per CDR3 protein. The top ten clones hold about 16% of a sample with 300,000 to 450,000 distinct CDR3 sequences, 15% to 20% of them seen once. Sequencing was performed on blood. These receptors all come from a woman aged 40 to 50 with Graves' ophthalmopathy. Each CDR3 is given with its conserved first and last residue. The D gene is left open where the match is weak. Size values are once, few and many counts, or a class for expanded clones, and some rows have none.

CASSYSQGIGQYF | TGTGCCAGCAGTTACTCCCAGGGGATAGGCCAGTACTTC | TRBV6-5 | NA | many | TRBJ2-5
CASRNSGGTVYEQYF | TGTGCCAGCAGGAACTCAGGGGGCACGGTCTACGAGCAGTACTTC | TRBV6-1 | TRBD1 | NA | TRBJ2-7
CASRHRDRNLNTEAFF | TGTGCCAGCAGGCACCGGGACAGGAATTTGAACACTGAAGCTTTCTTT | TRBV7-9 | TRBD1 | many | TRBJ1-1
CSATGNIYGYTF | TGCAGCGCGACAGGCAACATCTATGGCTACACCTTC | TRBV29-1 | NA | NA | TRBJ1-2
CASSQPVAKNIQYF | TGCGCCAGCAGCCAGCCTGTAGCCAAAAACATTCAGTACTTC | TRBV4-1 | NA | many | TRBJ2-4
CASSQDISMGQPQHF | TGTGCCAGCAGCCAAGACATCTCCATGGGACAGCCCCAGCATTTT | TRBV3-1 | NA | many | TRBJ1-5
CASSLAPTSRTKTYEQYF | TGTGCCAGCAGCTTAGCCCCCACTAGCCGCACTAAAACCTACGAGCAGTACTTC | TRBV7-6 | NA | many | TRBJ2-7
CASSLRRVDYEQYF | TGTGCCAGCAGCTTGAGACGGGTTGACTACGAGCAGTACTTC | TRBV7-8 | NA | many | TRBJ2-7
CASSRNPSGQETQYF | TGTGCCAGCAGCCGGAATCCGAGTGGGCAAGAGACCCAGTACTTC | TRBV3-1 | NA | many | TRBJ2-5
CASSYSQVSTGELFF | TGTGCCAGCAGTTACAGCCAAGTATCCACCGGGGAGCTGTTTTTT | TRBV6-5 | NA | many | TRBJ2-2
CATSRAGGSSNTEAYF | TGTGCCACCAGCAGAGCGGGGGGCAGTAGTAACACTGAAGCTTACTTT | TRBV15 | NA | NA | TRBJ1-1
CASSPQPGHGYEQYF | TGTGCCAGCAGTCCACAACCCGGACACGGCTACGAGCAGTACTTC | TRBV6-2/TRBV6-3 | NA | many | TRBJ2-7
CASSFENTGELFF | TGTGCCAGCAGTTTCGAGAACACCGGGGAGCTGTTTTTT | TRBV12-3/TRBV12-4 | NA | many | TRBJ2-2
CASSRRQDQGVAFF | TGTGCCAGCAGTCGCCGACAAGACCAAGGAGTAGCTTTCTTT | TRBV12-3/TRBV12-4 | NA | NA | TRBJ1-1
CASSQGVAGSSGNTIYF | TGTGCCAGCAGCCAAGGGGTGGCAGGGAGCTCTGGAAACACCATATATTTT | TRBV4-2 | NA | NA | TRBJ1-3
CASSYSEAALAKNIQYF | TGTGCCAGCAGTTACTCAGAGGCGGCACTAGCCAAAAACATTCAGTACTTC | TRBV6-5 | NA | NA | TRBJ2-4
CASSFVQAVRSTEAFF | TGTGCCAGCAGTTTTGTCCAGGCGGTCCGCAGCACTGAAGCTTTCTTT | TRBV12-3/TRBV12-4 | NA | NA | TRBJ1-1
CSASRTEGLAGSETQYF | TGCAGTGCTAGTAGAACGGAGGGACTAGCGGGATCGGAGACCCAGTACTTC | TRBV20-1 | TRBD2 | many | TRBJ2-5
CASSPLGTRLMDTEAFF | TGTGCCAGCAGTCCTCTTGGGACAAGACTTATGGACACTGAAGCTTTCTTT | TRBV12-3/TRBV12-4 | NA | many | TRBJ1-1
CASRDLRQTSPSEQYF | TGTGCCAGCAGAGACTTGAGACAGACTTCTCCCTCCGAGCAGTACTTC | TRBV6-2/TRBV6-3 | NA | many | TRBJ2-7
CATSSSNQPQHF | TGTGCCACCAGCAGCTCCAATCAGCCCCAGCATTTT | TRBV15 | NA | many | TRBJ1-5
CATSRGAGASYEQYF | TGTGCCACCAGCAGAGGGGCAGGGGCGTCCTACGAGCAGTACTTC | TRBV15 | NA | many | TRBJ2-7
CASSLVGELDTEAFF | TGCGCCAGCAGCTTGGTCGGGGAATTAGACACTGAAGCTTTCTTT | TRBV5-1 | NA | many | TRBJ1-1
CASSLREGRYF | TGTGCCAGCAGTTTACGGGAAGGGCGCTACTTC | TRBV12-3/TRBV12-4 | NA | NA | TRBJ2-7
CSARTTNTQEQYF | TGCAGTGCCCGGACTACGAATACTCAGGAGCAGTACTTC | TRBV20-1 | NA | NA | TRBJ2-7
CAWSLGPSYTGELFF | TGTGCCTGGAGCTTGGGCCCATCGTACACCGGGGAGCTGTTTTTT | TRBV30 | NA | many | TRBJ2-2
CAWSVPLGQSNQPQHF | TGTGCCTGGAGTGTACCCCTGGGACAGTCCAATCAGCCCCAGCATTTT | TRBV30 | TRBD1 | many | TRBJ1-5
CASTYRENTEAFF | TGTGCCAGTACCTACAGGGAGAACACTGAAGCTTTCTTT | TRBV2 | NA | NA | TRBJ1-1
CAPTVSLAGGPYEQYF | TGTGCCCCGACCGTAAGTCTAGCGGGAGGGCCCTACGAGCAGTACTTC | TRBV11-2 | TRBD2 | many | TRBJ2-7
CAWSEIFEQYF | TGTGCCTGGAGTGAGATCTTCGAGCAGTACTTC | TRBV30 | NA | many | TRBJ2-7
CASSYTILKSYGYTF | TGTGCCAGCAGTTACACAATACTGAAGTCTTATGGCTACACCTTC | TRBV6-2/TRBV6-3 | NA | many | TRBJ1-2
CSADPRVGDQPQHF | TGCAGTGCTGACCCGAGGGTCGGGGATCAGCCCCAGCATTTT | TRBV20-1 | NA | many | TRBJ1-5
CSARWSIMSSYEQYF | TGCAGTGCCCGGTGGTCAATAATGAGCTCCTACGAGCAGTACTTC | TRBV20-1 | NA | many | TRBJ2-7
CASSQVVTGVGNQPQHF | TGCGCCAGCAGCCAAGTGGTTACAGGGGTGGGGAATCAGCCCCAGCATTTT | TRBV4-1 | TRBD1 | many | TRBJ1-5
CASSYGQGSYTF | TGTGCCAGCAGTTACGGACAGGGAAGCTACACCTTC | TRBV6-2/TRBV6-3 | TRBD1 | many | TRBJ1-2
CSARRTGGGYEQYF | TGCAGTGCTAGGAGGACAGGGGGCGGTTACGAGCAGTACTTC | TRBV20-1 | TRBD1 | few | TRBJ2-7
CASSYLTGLQETQYF | TGTGCCAGCAGCTATCTGACAGGGCTTCAAGAGACCCAGTACTTC | TRBV7-8 | TRBD1 | many | TRBJ2-5
CASSASGSLNEQYF | TGTGCCAGCAGCGCCAGCGGGAGTCTCAACGAGCAGTACTTC | TRBV27 | TRBD2 | many | TRBJ2-7
CSAVAGRGAYGYTF | TGCAGTGCCGTGGCAGGGCGAGGGGCCTATGGCTACACCTTC | TRBV20-1 | NA | NA | TRBJ1-2
CASSLEDTEAFF | TGTGCCAGCAGCTTAGAGGACACTGAAGCTTTCTTT | TRBV11-3 | NA | many | TRBJ1-1
CASSVGGAQETQYF | TGTGCCAGCAGCGTAGGCGGGGCCCAAGAGACCCAGTACTTC | TRBV9 | NA | few | TRBJ2-5
CASNQEGYTEAFF | TGCGCCAGCAACCAGGAGGGGTACACTGAAGCTTTCTTT | TRBV5-1 | NA | once | TRBJ1-1
CASSFGQGAQPQHF | TGTGCCAGCAGTTTTGGACAGGGTGCCCAGCCCCAGCATTTT | TRBV12-3/TRBV12-4 | TRBD1 | NA | TRBJ1-5
CASTRTGSNYGYTF | TGTGCCAGCACCCGAACAGGATCGAACTATGGCTACACCTTC | TRBV6-2/TRBV6-3 | NA | many | TRBJ1-2
CASSLVLLGSYEQYF | TGTGCCAGCAGCTTGGTCCTCCTAGGCTCCTACGAGCAGTACTTC | TRBV5-5 | NA | NA | TRBJ2-7
CAISVNTANYGYTF | TGTGCCATCAGTGTTAACACCGCTAACTATGGCTACACCTTC | TRBV10-3 | NA | many | TRBJ1-2
CASSLGGSYQPQHF | TGTGCCAGCAGTTTGGGCGGGTCGTATCAGCCCCAGCATTTT | TRBV12-3/TRBV12-4 | NA | many | TRBJ1-5
CAIRATGGSYEQYF | TGTGCCATCAGGGCAACAGGGGGCTCGTACGAGCAGTACTTC | TRBV10-3 | TRBD1 | many | TRBJ2-7
CASSLRQDYGYTF | TGTGCCAGCAGTTTACGACAGGACTATGGCTACACCTTC | TRBV12-3/TRBV12-4 | NA | many | TRBJ1-2
CASSLSGLLNTGELFF | TGCGCCAGCAGCTTGTCGGGACTCTTAAACACCGGGGAGCTGTTTTTT | TRBV5-1 | NA | many | TRBJ2-2
CASSFSGWGNQPQHF | TGTGCCAGCAGTTTTTCGGGCTGGGGCAATCAGCCCCAGCATTTT | TRBV27 | NA | many | TRBJ1-5
CANSAGTAPYEQYF | TGCGCCAACTCGGCTGGGACAGCCCCCTACGAGCAGTACTTC | TRBV5-1 | TRBD1 | few | TRBJ2-7
CSAPSGMETQYF | TGCAGTGCACCAAGCGGGATGGAGACCCAGTACTTC | TRBV20-1 | TRBD2 | many | TRBJ2-5
CAAGTAIGYTF | TGTGCCGCCGGGACAGCTATTGGCTACACCTTC | TRBV10-3 | TRBD1 | many | TRBJ1-2
CASSFRAGQGWPGELFF | TGCGCCAGCAGCTTTCGAGCGGGACAGGGCTGGCCCGGGGAGCTGTTTTTT | TRBV5-1 | TRBD1 | many | TRBJ2-2
CASSYVPGRKNTEAFF | TGTGCCAGCAGTTACGTACCGGGACGAAAGAACACTGAAGCTTTCTTT | TRBV6-2/TRBV6-3 | NA | many | TRBJ1-1